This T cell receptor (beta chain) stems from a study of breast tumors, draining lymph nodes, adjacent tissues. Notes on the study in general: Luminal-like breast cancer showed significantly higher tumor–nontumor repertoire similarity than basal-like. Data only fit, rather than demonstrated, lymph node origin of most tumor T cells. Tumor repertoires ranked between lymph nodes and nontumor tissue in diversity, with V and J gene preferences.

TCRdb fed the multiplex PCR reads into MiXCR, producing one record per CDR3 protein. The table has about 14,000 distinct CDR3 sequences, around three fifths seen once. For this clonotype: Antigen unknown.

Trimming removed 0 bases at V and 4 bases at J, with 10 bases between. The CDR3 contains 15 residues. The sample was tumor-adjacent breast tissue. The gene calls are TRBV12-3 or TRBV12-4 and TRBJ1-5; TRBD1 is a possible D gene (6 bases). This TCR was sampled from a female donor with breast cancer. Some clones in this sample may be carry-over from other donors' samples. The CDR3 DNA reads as TGTGCCAGCAGTTTAGCGCGCAGGGGAAATCAGCCCCAGCATTTT. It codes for CASSLARRGNQPQHF.